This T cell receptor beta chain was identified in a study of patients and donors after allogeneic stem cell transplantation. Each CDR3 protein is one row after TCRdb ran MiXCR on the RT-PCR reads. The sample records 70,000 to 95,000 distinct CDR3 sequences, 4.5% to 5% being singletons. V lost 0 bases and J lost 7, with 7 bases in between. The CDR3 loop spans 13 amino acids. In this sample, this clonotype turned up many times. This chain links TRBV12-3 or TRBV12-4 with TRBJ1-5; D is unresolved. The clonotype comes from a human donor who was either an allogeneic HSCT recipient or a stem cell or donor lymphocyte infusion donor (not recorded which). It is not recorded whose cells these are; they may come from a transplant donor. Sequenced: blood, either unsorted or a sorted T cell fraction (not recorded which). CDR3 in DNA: TGTGCCAGCAGTTTAGCGACGGGGCAGCCCCAGCATTTT. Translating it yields CASSLATGQPQHF.